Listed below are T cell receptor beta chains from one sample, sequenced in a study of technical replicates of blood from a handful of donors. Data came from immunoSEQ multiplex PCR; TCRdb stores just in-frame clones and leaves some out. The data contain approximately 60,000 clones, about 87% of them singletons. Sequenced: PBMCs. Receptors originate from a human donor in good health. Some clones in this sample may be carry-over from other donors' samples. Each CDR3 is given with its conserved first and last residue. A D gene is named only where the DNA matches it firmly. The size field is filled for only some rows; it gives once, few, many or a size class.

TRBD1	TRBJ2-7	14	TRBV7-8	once	TGTGCCAGCAGCTTAGACACAGGGGGCACCGAGCAGTACTTC	CASSLDTGGTEQYF
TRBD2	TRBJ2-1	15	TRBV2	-	TGTGCCAGCAGGCTAGCGGGGGGGCACGAGAATGAGCAGTTCTTC	CASRLAGGHENEQFF
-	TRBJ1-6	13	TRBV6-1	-	TGTGCCAGCAGTGAACTTGGAGCTTCACCCCTCCACTTT	CASSELGASPLHF
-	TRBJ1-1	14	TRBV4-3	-	TGCGCCAGCAGCCAAGATTTTAGGAGCACTGAAGCTTTCTTT	CASSQDFRSTEAFF
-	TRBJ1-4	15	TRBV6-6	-	TGTGCCAGCAGCTCTGCAGGGGCAACTAATGAAAAACTGTTTTTT	CASSSAGATNEKLFF
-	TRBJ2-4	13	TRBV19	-	TGTGCCAGTAGTATTGATCGGGGGAACATTCAGTACTTC	CASSIDRGNIQYF
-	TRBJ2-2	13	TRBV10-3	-	TGTGCCATCAGTGAAGTGGAGGCCGGGGAGCTGTTTTTT	CAISEVEAGELFF
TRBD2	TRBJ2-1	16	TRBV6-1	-	TGTGCCAGCAGTGAAGAGATCATGGGGGGGAGGATGAGGCAGTTCTTC	CASSEEIMGGRMRQFF
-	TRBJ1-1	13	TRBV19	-	TGTGCCAGTAGTACGCAGGTGAACACTGAAGCTTTCTTT	CASSTQVNTEAFF
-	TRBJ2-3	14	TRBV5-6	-	TGTGCCAGCAGCCGGATCACGAGGCTAGATACGCAGTATTTT	CASSRITRLDTQYF
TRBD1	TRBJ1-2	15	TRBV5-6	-	TGTGCCAGCAGCTTGCCCGAGACAGGGCACTATGGCTACACCTTC	CASSLPETGHYGYTF
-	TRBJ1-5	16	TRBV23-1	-	TGCGCCAGCAGTCAATGGAAGGACAGAGATGGTCAGCCCCAGCATTTT	CASSQWKDRDGQPQHF
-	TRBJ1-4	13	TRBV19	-	TGTGCCAGTATAGGCAGGGAAGGAGAAAAACTGTTTTTT	CASIGREGEKLFF
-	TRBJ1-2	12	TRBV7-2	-	TGTGCCAGCAGCTTTAGCCGCTATGGCTACACCTTC	CASSFSRYGYTF
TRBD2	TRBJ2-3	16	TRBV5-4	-	TGTGCCAGCAGCTTGTTAACTAGCGGGGACACAGATACGCAGTATTTT	CASSLLTSGDTDTQYF
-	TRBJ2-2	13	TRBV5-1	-	TGCGCCAGCAGTTTGCAGGGTAACGGGGAGCTGTTTTTT	CASSLQGNGELFF
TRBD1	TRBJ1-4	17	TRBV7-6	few	TGTGCCAGCAGCTTCCAGACAGGGGGGATAACTAATGAAAAACTGTTTTTT	CASSFQTGGITNEKLFF
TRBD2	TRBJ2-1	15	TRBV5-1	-	TGCGCCAGCAGCTTCAGCGGGGGGGGCGGTAATGAGCAGTTCTTC	CASSFSGGGGNEQFF
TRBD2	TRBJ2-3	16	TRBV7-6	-	TGTGCCAGCAGCAAACTAGCGGGGGGCAGCACAGATACGCAGTATTTT	CASSKLAGGSTDTQYF
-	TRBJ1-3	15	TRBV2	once	TGTGCCAGCAGTGTAAGGACACCTTCTGGAAACACCATATATTTT	CASSVRTPSGNTIYF
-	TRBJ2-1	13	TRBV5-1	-	TGCGCCAGCGGCATACAGGGAGATGATGAGCAGTTCTTC	CASGIQGDDEQFF
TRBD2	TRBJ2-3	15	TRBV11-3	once	TGTGCCAGCAGCCTAGGACTAGCGGGTATAGATACGCAGTATTTT	CASSLGLAGIDTQYF
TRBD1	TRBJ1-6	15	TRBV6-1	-	TGTGCCAGCAGTCCCGACAGGGGTAGCAATTCACCCCTCCACTTT	CASSPDRGSNSPLHF
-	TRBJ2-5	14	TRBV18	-	TGTGCCAGCTCACCCGAGACAGTCCAAGAGACCCAGTACTTC	CASSPETVQETQYF
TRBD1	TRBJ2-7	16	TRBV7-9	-	TGTGCCAGCAGCCCCCACCCGGGACAGGGGGCTATCGGGCAGTACTTC	CASSPHPGQGAIGQYF
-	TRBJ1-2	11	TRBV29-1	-	TGCAGCGTTACCCTTCGGGAGGGCTACACCTTC	CSVTLREGYTF
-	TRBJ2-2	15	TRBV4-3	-	TGCGCCAGCAGCCAAACTGGGACTAACACCGGGGAGCTGTTTTTT	CASSQTGTNTGELFF
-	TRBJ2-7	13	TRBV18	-	TGTGCCAGCTCACTTCACTCCAGGGACGAGCAGTACTTC	CASSLHSRDEQYF
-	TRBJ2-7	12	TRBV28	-	TGTGTGACACATCAAAGCTCCTACGAGCAGTACTTC	CVTHQSSYEQYF
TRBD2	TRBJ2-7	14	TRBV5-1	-	TGCGCCAGCAGGCTAGGGAGGGACTCCTACGAGCAGTACTTC	CASRLGRDSYEQYF
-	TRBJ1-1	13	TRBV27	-	TGTGCCAGCAGTCGATACTCTTACACTGAAGCTTTCTTT	CASSRYSYTEAFF
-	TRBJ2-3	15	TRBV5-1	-	TGCGCCAGCAGCTTGGTGCGGACTAGCACAGATACGCAGTATTTT	CASSLVRTSTDTQYF
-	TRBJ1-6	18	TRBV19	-	TGTGCCAGTAGTCCAGTACCAAGGGGCAGCTCCTATAATTCACCCCTCCACTTT	CASSPVPRGSSYNSPLHF
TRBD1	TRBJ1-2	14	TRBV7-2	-	TGTGCCAGCAGCTTTACACAGGGGACCTATGGCTACACCTTC	CASSFTQGTYGYTF
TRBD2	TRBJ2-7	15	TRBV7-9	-	TGTGCCAGCAGCAGGGGACTAGCGGGAGTCAACGAGCAGTACTTC	CASSRGLAGVNEQYF
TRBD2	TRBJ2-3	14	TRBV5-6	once	TGTGCCAGCATCAGCGGGGGGGGAGCGGATACGCAGTATTTT	CASISGGGADTQYF
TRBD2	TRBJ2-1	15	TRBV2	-	TGTGCCAGCAGTGAAAGCGGGGGCCCCTGGGATGAGCAGTTCTTC	CASSESGGPWDEQFF
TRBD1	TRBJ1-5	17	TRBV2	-	TGTGCCAGCAGTGAAAGGATTAACAGGGGGCTTCTTCAGCCCCAGCATTTT	CASSERINRGLLQPQHF
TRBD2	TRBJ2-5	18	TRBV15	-	TGTGCCACCAGCAGAGATCGGGGCGGGGGGCTCCCTAAAGAGACCCAGTACTTC	CATSRDRGGGLPKETQYF
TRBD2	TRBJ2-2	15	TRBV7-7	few	TGTGCCAGCAGCTTAGGGCGGGAGGGGACCGGGGAGCTGTTTTTT	CASSLGREGTGELFF